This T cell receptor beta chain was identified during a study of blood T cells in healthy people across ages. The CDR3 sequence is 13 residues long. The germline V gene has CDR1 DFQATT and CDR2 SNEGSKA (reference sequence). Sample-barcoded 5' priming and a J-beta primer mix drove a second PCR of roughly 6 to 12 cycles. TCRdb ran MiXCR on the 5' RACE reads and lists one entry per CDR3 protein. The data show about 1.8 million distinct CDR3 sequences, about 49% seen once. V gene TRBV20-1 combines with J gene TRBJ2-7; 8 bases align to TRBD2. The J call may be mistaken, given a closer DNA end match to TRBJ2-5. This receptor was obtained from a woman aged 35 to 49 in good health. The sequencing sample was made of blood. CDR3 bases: TGCAGTGCTATGGGCGGGGGGCGTGAGACCCAGTACTTC. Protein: CSAMGGGRETQYF.